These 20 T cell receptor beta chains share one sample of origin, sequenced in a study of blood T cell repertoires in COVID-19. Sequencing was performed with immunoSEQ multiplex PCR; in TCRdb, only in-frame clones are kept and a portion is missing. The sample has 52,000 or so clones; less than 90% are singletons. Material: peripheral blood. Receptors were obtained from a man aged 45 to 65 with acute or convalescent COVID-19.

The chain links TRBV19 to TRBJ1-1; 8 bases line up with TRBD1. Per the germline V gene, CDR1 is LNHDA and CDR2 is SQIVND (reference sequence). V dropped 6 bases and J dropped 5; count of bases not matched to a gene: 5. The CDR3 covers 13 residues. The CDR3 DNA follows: TGTGCCAGTAGGAACAGGGGGGGAACTGAAGCTTTCTTT. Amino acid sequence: CASRNRGGTEAFF. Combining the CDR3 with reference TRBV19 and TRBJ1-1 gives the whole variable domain DGGITQSPKYLFRKEGQNVTLSCEQNLNHDAMYWYRQDPGQGLRLIYYSQIVNDFQKGDIAEGYSVSREKKESFPLTVTSAQKNPTAFYLCASRNRGGTEAFFGQGTRLTVV.

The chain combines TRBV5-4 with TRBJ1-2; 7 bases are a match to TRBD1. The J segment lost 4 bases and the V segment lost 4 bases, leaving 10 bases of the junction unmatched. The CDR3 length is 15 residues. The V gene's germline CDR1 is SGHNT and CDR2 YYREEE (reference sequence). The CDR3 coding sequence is TGTGCCAGCAGCGGCCTAGGAGGGGGCGGCTATGGCTACACCTTC. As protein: CASSGLGGGGYGYTF.

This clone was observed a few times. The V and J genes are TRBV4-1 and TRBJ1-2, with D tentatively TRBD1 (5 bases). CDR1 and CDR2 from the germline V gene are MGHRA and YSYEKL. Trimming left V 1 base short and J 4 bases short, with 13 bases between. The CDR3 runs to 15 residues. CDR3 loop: CASSQGAGGAYGYTF. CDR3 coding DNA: TGCGCCAGCAGCCAAGGCGCAGGAGGGGCCTATGGCTACACCTTC.

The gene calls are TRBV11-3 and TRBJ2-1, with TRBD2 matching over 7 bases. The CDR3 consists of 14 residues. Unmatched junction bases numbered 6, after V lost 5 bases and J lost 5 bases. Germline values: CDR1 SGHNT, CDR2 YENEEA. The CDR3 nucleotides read TGTGCCAGCAGCCACGAGCGGGATCACAATGAGCAGTTCTTC. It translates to CASSHERDHNEQFF.

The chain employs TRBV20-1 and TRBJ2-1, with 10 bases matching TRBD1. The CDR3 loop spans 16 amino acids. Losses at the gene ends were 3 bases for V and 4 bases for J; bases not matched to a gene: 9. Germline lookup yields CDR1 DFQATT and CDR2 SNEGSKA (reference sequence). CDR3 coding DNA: TGCAGTGCTAGTGGTACCGGGACAGGGGTTTACAATGAGCAGTTCTTC. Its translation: CSASGTGTGVYNEQFF.

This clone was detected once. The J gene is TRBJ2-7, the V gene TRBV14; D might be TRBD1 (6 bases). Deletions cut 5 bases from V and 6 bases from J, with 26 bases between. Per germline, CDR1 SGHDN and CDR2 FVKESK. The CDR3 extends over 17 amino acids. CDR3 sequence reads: CASSGSRQALGSLEQYF. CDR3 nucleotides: TGTGCCAGCAGCGGTTCGAGACAGGCTTTAGGGAGTCTCGAGCAGTACTTC.

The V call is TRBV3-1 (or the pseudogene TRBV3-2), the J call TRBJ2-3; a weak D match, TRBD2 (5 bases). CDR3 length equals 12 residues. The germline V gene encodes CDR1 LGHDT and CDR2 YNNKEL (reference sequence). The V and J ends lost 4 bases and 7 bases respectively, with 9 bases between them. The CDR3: CASSRQRNTQYF. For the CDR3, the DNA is TGTGCCAGCAGCCGGCAGCGGAATACGCAGTATTTT.

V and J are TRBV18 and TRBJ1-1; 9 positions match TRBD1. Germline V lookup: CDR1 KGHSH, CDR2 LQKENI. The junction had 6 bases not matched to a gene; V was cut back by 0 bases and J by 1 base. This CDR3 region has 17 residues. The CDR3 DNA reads TGTGCCAGCTCACCACCAACAGGGGGCGGTGGGAACACTGAAGCTTTCTTT. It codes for CASSPPTGGGGNTEAFF.

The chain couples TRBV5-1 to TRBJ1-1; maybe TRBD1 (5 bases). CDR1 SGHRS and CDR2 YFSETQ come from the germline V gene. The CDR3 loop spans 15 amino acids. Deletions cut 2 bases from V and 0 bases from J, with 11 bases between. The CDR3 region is CASSFGGDMNTEAFF. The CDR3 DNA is TGCGCCAGCAGCTTCGGGGGGGATATGAACACTGAAGCTTTCTTT.

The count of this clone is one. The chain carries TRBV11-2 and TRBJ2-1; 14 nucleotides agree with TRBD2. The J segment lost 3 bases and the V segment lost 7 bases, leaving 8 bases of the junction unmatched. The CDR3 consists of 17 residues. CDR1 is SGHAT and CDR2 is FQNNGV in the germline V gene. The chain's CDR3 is CASTKGLAGDFYNEQFF. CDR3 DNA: TGTGCCAGCACCAAGGGACTAGCGGGAGATTTCTACAATGAGCAGTTCTTC.

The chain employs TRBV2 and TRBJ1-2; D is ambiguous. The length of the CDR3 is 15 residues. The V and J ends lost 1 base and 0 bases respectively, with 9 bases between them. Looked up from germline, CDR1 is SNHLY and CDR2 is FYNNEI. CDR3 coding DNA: TGTGCCAGCAGTGAAGTAGGAGTTCCTAACTATGGCTACACCTTC. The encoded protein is CASSEVGVPNYGYTF.

The CDR3 sequence is CASSRGTDTQYF. Written as DNA, the CDR3 is TGTGCCAGCTCACGGGGAACAGATACGCAGTATTTT. The rearrangement links TRBV5-6 to TRBJ2-3, with D perhaps matching TRBD2 (5 bases). CDR1 and CDR2 (germline): SGHDT, YYEEEE. CDR3 length: 12 amino acids. V lost 7 bases, J lost 3 bases, and 9 bases lay in between.

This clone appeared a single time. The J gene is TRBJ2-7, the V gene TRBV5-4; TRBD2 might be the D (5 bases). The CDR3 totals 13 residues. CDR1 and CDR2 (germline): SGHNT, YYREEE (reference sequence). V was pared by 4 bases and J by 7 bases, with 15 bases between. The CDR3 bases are TGTGCCAGCAGCGGGATAGCATCGGGAGAGCAGTACTTC. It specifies CASSGIASGEQYF.

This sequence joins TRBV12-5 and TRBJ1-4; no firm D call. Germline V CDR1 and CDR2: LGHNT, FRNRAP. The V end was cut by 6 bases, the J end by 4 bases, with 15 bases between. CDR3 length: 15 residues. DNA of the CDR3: TGTGCTAGTGGCCGCGTCTCCGGGGTTAATGAAAAACTGTTTTTT. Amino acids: CASGRVSGVNEKLFF.

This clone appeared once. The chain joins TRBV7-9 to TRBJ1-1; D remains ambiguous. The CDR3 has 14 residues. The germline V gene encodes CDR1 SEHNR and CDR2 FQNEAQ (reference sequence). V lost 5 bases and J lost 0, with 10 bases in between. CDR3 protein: CASSRGLMNTEAFF. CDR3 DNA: TGTGCCAGCAGCAGAGGGTTGATGAACACTGAAGCTTTCTTT.

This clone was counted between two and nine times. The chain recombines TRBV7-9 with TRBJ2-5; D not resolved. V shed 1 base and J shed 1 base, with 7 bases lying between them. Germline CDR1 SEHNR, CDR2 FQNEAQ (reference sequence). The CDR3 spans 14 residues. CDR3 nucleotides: TGTGCCAGCAGCTTAGACGACTTCCAAGAGACCCAGTACTTC. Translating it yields CASSLDDFQETQYF.

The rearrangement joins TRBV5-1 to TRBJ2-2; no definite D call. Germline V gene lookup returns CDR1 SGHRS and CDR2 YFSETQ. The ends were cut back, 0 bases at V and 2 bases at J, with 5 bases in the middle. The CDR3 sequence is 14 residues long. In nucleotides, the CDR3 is TGCGCCAGCAGCTTGGGAGGTAACACCGGGGAGCTGTTTTTT. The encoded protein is CASSLGGNTGELFF.

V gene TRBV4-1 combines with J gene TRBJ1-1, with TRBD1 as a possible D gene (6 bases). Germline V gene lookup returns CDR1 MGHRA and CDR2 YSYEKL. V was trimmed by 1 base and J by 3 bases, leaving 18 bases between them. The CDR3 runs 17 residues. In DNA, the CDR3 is TGCGCCAGCAGCCAAGGAGACCGGGCGGGGGCCCACACTGAAGCTTTCTTT. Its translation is CASSQGDRAGAHTEAFF.

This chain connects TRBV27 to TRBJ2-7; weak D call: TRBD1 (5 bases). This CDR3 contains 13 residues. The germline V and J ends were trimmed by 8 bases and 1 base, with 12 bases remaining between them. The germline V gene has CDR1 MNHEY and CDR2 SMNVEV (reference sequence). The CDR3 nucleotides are TGTGCCAGCTGGACATTAAGGTCCTACGAGCAGTACTTC. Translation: CASWTLRSYEQYF.

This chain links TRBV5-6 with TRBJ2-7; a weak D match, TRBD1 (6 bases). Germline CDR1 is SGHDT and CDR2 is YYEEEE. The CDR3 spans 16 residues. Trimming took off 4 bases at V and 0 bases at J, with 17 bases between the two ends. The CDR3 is CASSTGTPSGSYEQYF. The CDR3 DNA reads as TGTGCCAGCAGCACCGGGACACCCTCAGGCTCCTACGAGCAGTACTTC.